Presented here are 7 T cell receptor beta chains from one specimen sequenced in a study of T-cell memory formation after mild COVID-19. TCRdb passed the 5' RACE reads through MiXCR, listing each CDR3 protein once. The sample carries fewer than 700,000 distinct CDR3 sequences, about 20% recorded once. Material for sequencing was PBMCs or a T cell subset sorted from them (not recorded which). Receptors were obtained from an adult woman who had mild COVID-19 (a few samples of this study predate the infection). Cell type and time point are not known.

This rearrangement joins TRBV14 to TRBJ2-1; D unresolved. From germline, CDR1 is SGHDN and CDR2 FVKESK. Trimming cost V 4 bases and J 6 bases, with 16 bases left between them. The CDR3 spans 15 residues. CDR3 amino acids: CASSPPRVSTNEQFF. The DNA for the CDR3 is TGTGCCAGCAGCCCGCCTAGGGTCTCTACCAATGAGCAGTTCTTC.

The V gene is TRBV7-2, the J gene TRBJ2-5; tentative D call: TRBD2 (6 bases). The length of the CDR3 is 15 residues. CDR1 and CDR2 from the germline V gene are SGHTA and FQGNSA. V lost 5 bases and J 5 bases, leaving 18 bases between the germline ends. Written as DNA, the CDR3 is TGTGCCAGCAGCCCCCCCGGTGGGGGGTGGGAGACCCAGTACTTC. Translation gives CASSPPGGGWETQYF. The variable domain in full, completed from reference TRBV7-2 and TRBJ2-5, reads GAGVSQSPSNKVTEKGKDVELRCDPISGHTALYWYRQSLGQGLEFLIYFQGNSAPDKSGLPSDRFSAERTGGSVSTLTIQRTQQEDSAVYLCASSPPGGGWETQYFGPGTRLLVL.

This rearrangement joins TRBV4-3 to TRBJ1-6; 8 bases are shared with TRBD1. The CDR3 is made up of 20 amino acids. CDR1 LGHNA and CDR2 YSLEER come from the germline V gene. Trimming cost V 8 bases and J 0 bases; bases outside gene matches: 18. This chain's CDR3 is CASSRRGRGPESSYNSPLHF. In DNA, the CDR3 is TGCGCCAGCTCCCGGCGGGGCAGGGGGCCCGAGAGCTCCTATAATTCACCCCTCCACTTT.

CDR3 DNA sequence: TGTGCCAGCAGCTGGAGAGGGGGGAACACTGAAGCTTTCTTT. Protein sequence: CASSWRGGNTEAFF. V is TRBV5-6 and J is TRBJ1-1, with TRBD1 as a possible D gene (6 bases). The CDR3 sequence is 14 residues long. Germline values: CDR1 SGHDT, CDR2 YYEEEE. Trimming took 3 bases from V and 1 from J, leaving 10 bases between them.

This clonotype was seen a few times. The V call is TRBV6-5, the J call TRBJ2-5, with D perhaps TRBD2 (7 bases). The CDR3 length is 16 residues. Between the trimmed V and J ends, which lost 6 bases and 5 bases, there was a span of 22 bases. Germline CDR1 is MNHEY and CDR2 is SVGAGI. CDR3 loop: CASSEPKGGAGETQYF. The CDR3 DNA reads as TGTGCCAGCAGCGAGCCTAAAGGGGGGGCCGGGGAGACCCAGTACTTC.

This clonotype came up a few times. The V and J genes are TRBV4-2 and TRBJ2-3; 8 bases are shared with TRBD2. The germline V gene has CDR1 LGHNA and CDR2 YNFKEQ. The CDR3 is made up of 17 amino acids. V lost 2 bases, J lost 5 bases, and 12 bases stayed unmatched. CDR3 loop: CASSQKEREWRIDTQYF. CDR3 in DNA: TGTGCCAGCAGCCAAAAGGAGCGGGAGTGGAGGATAGATACGCAGTATTTT.

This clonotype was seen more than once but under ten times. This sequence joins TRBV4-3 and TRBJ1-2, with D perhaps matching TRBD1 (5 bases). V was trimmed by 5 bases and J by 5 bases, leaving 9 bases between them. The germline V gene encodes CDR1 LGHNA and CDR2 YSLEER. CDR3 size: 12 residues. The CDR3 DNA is TGCGCCAGCAGCAGGGGAGAATATGGCTACACCTTC. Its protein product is CASSRGEYGYTF.